This T cell receptor (beta chain) is drawn from a study of cytomegalovirus exposure and HLA in healthy donors. General observations from the study: Most TCR beta V segments were productive about 87% or about 30% of the time in an earlier analysis. The authors later found HLA-associated TCR beta chains more clonally expanded than equally common others.

Losses at the gene ends were 4 bases for V and 4 bases for J; bases not matched to a gene: 7. The CDR3 runs 16 residues. Germline V CDR1 and CDR2: SGHNT, YENEEA. Turning to this clone: Antigen unknown.

The PCR ran on 60 Vbeta and 13 Jbeta primers. Sequencing was performed with immunoSEQ multiplex PCR; in TCRdb, only in-frame clones are kept and a portion is missing. The sample has 150,000 or so clones; about four fifths are singletons. The clonotype originates from a boy between 2 and 15 years old in good health and CMV-seronegative. The source material was PBMCs. The genes are TRBV11-3 and TRBJ2-5; 12 bases agree with TRBD2. CDR3 sequence reads: CASSSLPTSGRETQYF. The CDR3 DNA follows: TGTGCCAGCAGCTCCCTTCCGACTAGCGGGAGAGAGACCCAGTACTTC.